Sequencing of this T cell receptor (beta chain) was carried out in a study of blood T cells in healthy people across ages. The overall study: T cells yielded about one barcoded beta molecule per two cells through template switching.

A note on this clonotype: A read error may produce the germline difference seen at one junction end.

Together with a sample-barcoded 5' primer, a J-beta primer mix was included in a second PCR lasting about 7 to 11 cycles. MiXCR, applied by TCRdb to the 5' RACE reads, yields one record per CDR3 protein. The table lists 790,000 or so distinct CDR3 sequences, about 56% of them singletons. CDR1 and CDR2 from the germline V gene are LNHNV and YYDKDF (reference sequence). The length of the CDR3 is 16 residues. The chain employs TRBV15 and TRBJ2-7; 7 positions agree with TRBD2. Sequencing was done on a sample of blood. The receptor was derived from a man aged 35-49 years in good health. The CDR3 loop is CATSRDDGGSKHERYF. CDR3 sequence (DNA): TGTGCCACCAGCAGAGATGATGGCGGGAGTAAACACGAGCGGTACTTC.